The rows below give T cell receptor beta chains drawn from one sample of a study of blood T cell repertoires in COVID-19. TCRdb keeps only in-frame clones here, not all; method: immunoSEQ multiplex PCR. This sample has approximately 490,000 clones; 80% to 90% occur once, and the top ten carry approximately 8%. The sequenced sample was PBMCs or T cells enriched from blood (not recorded which). The receptors come from a woman aged 55-70 years who had recovered from COVID-19. CDR3s include the opening cysteine and the closing phenylalanine or tryptophan. A D gene is named only where the DNA matches it firmly. A row's size may be missing; if present it is once, few, many or a size class.

TRBV18	-	-	TRBJ1-4	TGTGCCAGCTCACCTTTAGGCGGAACGGAAAAACTGTTTTTT	CASSPLGGTEKLFF
TRBV7-9	-	-	TRBJ1-3	TGTGCCAGCAGCTTGGCAGGGGTATTCTCTGGAAACACCATATATTTT	CASSLAGVFSGNTIYF
TRBV13	-	-	TRBJ2-3	TGTGCCAGCAGCTCCTCTAGAGAAAACACAGATACGCAGTATTTT	CASSSSRENTDTQYF
TRBV9	-	TRBD2	TRBJ2-1	TGTGCCAGCAGCGTAAAAATGGGACTAGCGGGGGGGAACTACAATGAGCAGTTCTTC	CASSVKMGLAGGNYNEQFF
TRBV7-8	once	TRBD1	TRBJ1-2	TGTGCCAGCAGCCCCGGACAGGTCTATGGCTACACCTTC	CASSPGQVYGYTF
TRBV20-1	-	-	TRBJ2-5	TGCAGTGCTAGGTATTTCGAGACCCAGTACTTC	CSARYFETQYF
TRBV7-8	-	TRBD2	TRBJ2-1	TGTGCCAGCAGCTTAGATGGCGGCCTAGCGGGGGGGCGTGAGCAGTTCTTC	CASSLDGGLAGGREQFF
TRBV19	-	-	TRBJ1-2	TGTGCCAGTAGTAAACTCCGGGGGACGGGTAACTATGGCTACACCTTC	CASSKLRGTGNYGYTF
TRBV2	-	-	TRBJ2-7	TGTGCCAGCAGTGGGTTCGAGGGCGAGCAGTACTTC	CASSGFEGEQYF
TRBV12-5	-	TRBD1	TRBJ2-1	TGTGCTAGTGGTCCCGGACAGGGCGCCTACAATGAGCAGTTCTTC	CASGPGQGAYNEQFF
TRBV2	-	-	TRBJ2-2	TGTGCCAGCAGTGAGGTACAGGGATTCACCGGGGAGCTGTTTTTT	CASSEVQGFTGELFF
TRBV7-9	-	TRBD2	TRBJ2-4	TGTGCCAGCTCCCTGGGGAGCGGGGGAACCAAAAACATTCAGTACTTC	CASSLGSGGTKNIQYF
TRBV18	-	-	TRBJ1-2	TGTGCCAGCTCACCAGGGGCGGCCTCATGGGATGGCTACACCTTC	CASSPGAASWDGYTF
TRBV24-1	few	-	TRBJ1-1	TGTGCCACCAGAGGGGCGGGGTTGAACACTGAAGCTTTCTTT	CATRGAGLNTEAFF
TRBV9	-	-	TRBJ2-3	TGTGCCAGCAGCGGCAGGGGTTTCCGTAGCGCAGATACGCAGTATTTT	CASSGRGFRSADTQYF
TRBV10-1	-	TRBD1	TRBJ2-2	TGCACCAGCAGCGGGACAGGGGCCGGGGAGCTGTTTTTT	CTSSGTGAGELFF
TRBV4-1	-	TRBD1	TRBJ1-5	TGCGCCAGCAGCCAACCGGGACAGGGTAGCAATCAGCCCCAGCATTTT	CASSQPGQGSNQPQHF
TRBV7-9	-	-	TRBJ1-6	TGTGCCAGCAGCATTCAGGGCCCGGGGGGTAATTCACCCCTCCACTTT	CASSIQGPGGNSPLHF
TRBV7-2	-	TRBD1	TRBJ2-7	TGTGCCAGCAGCTCAATCCTAAAAAGGGGACAGGAGTCCTACGAGCAGTACTTC	CASSSILKRGQESYEQYF
TRBV6-5	-	TRBD2	TRBJ2-2	TGTGCCAGCAGTATAGCGGGGTACACCGGGGAGCTGTTTTTT	CASSIAGYTGELFF
TRBV27	-	-	TRBJ2-2	TGTGCCAGCAGTTCCCCGACGGGCGGGGGCCGAACCGGGGAGCTGTTTTTT	CASSSPTGGGRTGELFF
TRBV9	-	-	TRBJ2-5	TGTGCCAGCAGCGTGAGTAGCGGCGCAAGGCCCCAGTACTTC	CASSVSSGARPQYF
TRBV12-5	-	-	TRBJ2-7	TGTGCTAGTGGTTTAGGAACGACAGCCCGTTACGAGCAGTACTTC	CASGLGTTARYEQYF
TRBV5-1	-	-	TRBJ1-1	TGCGCCAGCAGCTTGGATTGGGGCAACACTGAAGCTTTCTTT	CASSLDWGNTEAFF
TRBV5-4	-	TRBD2	TRBJ2-2	TGTGCCAGCAGCTCTCTAGCGGCGCTGAACACCGGGGAGCTGTTTTTT	CASSSLAALNTGELFF
TRBV2	-	TRBD1	TRBJ2-7	TGTGCCAGCAGGGAGGGACAGGGATCCTACGAGCAGTACTTC	CASREGQGSYEQYF
TRBV30	-	TRBD2	TRBJ2-1	TGTGCCTGGAAGGTATGGACTAGCGGGGGGGCCCATGAGCAGTTCTTC	CAWKVWTSGGAHEQFF
TRBV5-1	-	TRBD1	TRBJ1-1	TGCGCCAGCAGCTTGGCCTCAGGGGGGAGCACTGAAGCTTTCTTT	CASSLASGGSTEAFF
TRBV29-1	-	-	TRBJ1-1	TGCAGCGTTACTCGACCGACTAGCTCTGAAGCTTTCTTT	CSVTRPTSSEAFF
TRBV5-1	-	-	TRBJ2-2	TGCGCCAGCAGCTCGTCTAGATGGGTCGGGGAGCTGTTTTTT	CASSSSRWVGELFF
TRBV2	-	TRBD2	TRBJ2-1	TGTGCCAGCACCCGGACTAGCGGCAACTACAATGAGCAGTTCTTC	CASTRTSGNYNEQFF
TRBV4-1	once	-	TRBJ1-6	TGCGCCAGCAGCCAAGAGGGCAGGGGTAATTCACCCCTCCACTTT	CASSQEGRGNSPLHF
TRBV25-1	-	TRBD2	TRBJ2-3	TGTGCCAGCAGTGAATGGGGGGGGACCGACACAGATACGCAGTATTTT	CASSEWGGTDTDTQYF
TRBV19	-	TRBD1	TRBJ2-2	TGTGCCAGTGGGACAGTCTTTTTCGGGAACACCGGGGAGCTGTTTTTT	CASGTVFFGNTGELFF
TRBV5-1	-	-	TRBJ1-4	TGCGCCAGCAGCTTTGGTATAGTTGCAACTAATGAAAAACTGTTTTTT	CASSFGIVATNEKLFF
TRBV19	-	-	TRBJ1-2	TGTGCCAGTATATCGCCAGACTATGGCTACACCTTC	CASISPDYGYTF
TRBV7-2	-	TRBD2	TRBJ2-2	TGTGCCAGCAGCTTATCTAGCGGAGGGACCGGGGAGCTGTTTTTT	CASSLSSGGTGELFF
TRBV4-1	-	TRBD1	TRBJ2-7	TGCGCCAGCAGCCAAGTACGGGGACAGGGCCTAAGCTACGAGCAGTACTTC	CASSQVRGQGLSYEQYF
TRBV24-1	-	TRBD1	TRBJ2-1	TGTGCCACCAGTGAGACCCGGGACAGGAACTACAATGAGCAGTTCTTC	CATSETRDRNYNEQFF
TRBV2	once	-	TRBJ1-2	TGTGCCAGCAGAGAACAGGGAGGGGTCTATGGCTACACCTTC	CASREQGGVYGYTF
TRBV6-1	few	-	TRBJ1-5	TGTGCCAGCAGTGACCCTGGCAATCAGCCCCAGCATTTT	CASSDPGNQPQHF
TRBV19	-	TRBD2	TRBJ2-1	TGTGCCAGTAAACTCCTGAGCCGTACTAGCGGGTCTTACAATGAGCAGTTCTTC	CASKLLSRTSGSYNEQFF
TRBV5-1	-	-	TRBJ2-2	TGCGCCAGCAGCGCAACGACAGGGAACACCGGGGAGCTGTTTTTT	CASSATTGNTGELFF
TRBV20-1	once	-	TRBJ1-1	TGCAGTGCTAGTATCAGGAACACTGAAGCTTTCTTT	CSASIRNTEAFF
TRBV6-5	few	-	TRBJ1-3	TGTGCCAGCAGTCAGGACAGTTCTGGAAACACCATATATTTT	CASSQDSSGNTIYF
TRBV5-1	once	-	TRBJ2-7	TGCGCCAGCAGCTTGGTGGAGTCCTCCTACGAGCAGTACTTC	CASSLVESSYEQYF
TRBV6-5	-	TRBD1	TRBJ1-6	TGTGCCAGCAGTCCCGGGACAGGGTACAATTCACCCCTCCACTTT	CASSPGTGYNSPLHF
TRBV7-4	-	TRBD2	TRBJ2-3	TGTGCCGGCCCAACCGGGACTAGCGGGGGGGTTACAGATACGCAGTATTTT	CAGPTGTSGGVTDTQYF
TRBV11-2	-	TRBD1	TRBJ2-5	TGTGCCAGCAGCTTAGCCCCAGGGGGCGCCCAAGAGACCCAGTACTTC	CASSLAPGGAQETQYF
TRBV5-4	-	TRBD1	TRBJ1-6	TGTGCCAGCAGAGGAAACAGGGGCCCGAATTCACCCCTCCACTTT	CASRGNRGPNSPLHF
TRBV5-1	few	TRBD2	TRBJ2-3	TGCGCCAGCAGCTTGGCCCTTGGGGGGGGAGAGGCAGATACGCAGTATTTT	CASSLALGGGEADTQYF
TRBV12-3/TRBV12-4	-	-	TRBJ1-2	TGTGCCAGCAGGAGAGGACTGGGCTACACCTTC	CASRRGLGYTF
TRBV10-3	few	-	TRBJ1-3	TGTGCCATCAGTGAGGTCCATACCATATATTTT	CAISEVHTIYF